The rows below give T cell receptor beta chains drawn from one sample of a study of blood T cell repertoires in COVID-19. TCRdb's copy holds only in-frame clones and misses some; the assay was immunoSEQ multiplex PCR. The data show a few hundred thousand clones, with 75% to 90% seen just once and about 2% held by the top ten. Sequenced: peripheral blood. These receptors all come from a woman between 45 and 65 years old who had recovered from COVID-19. CDR3s include the opening cysteine and the closing phenylalanine or tryptophan.

>TRBV7-7|TRBJ1-1
CASSPGTGDEAFF
>TRBV19|TRBJ1-1
CASSIESGGPEAFF
>TRBV20-1|TRBJ1-5
CSASSGTQPQHF
>TRBV19|TRBJ2-3
CASSMWTSGRGTDTQYF
>TRBV29-1|TRBJ2-5
CSVSRQGQETQYF
>TRBV18|TRBJ1-2
CASSPSGQGNYGYTF
>TRBV10-3|TRBJ1-2
CAISGDRRYGYTF
>TRBV5-1|TRBJ1-4
CASSLFSSGLTNEKLFF
>TRBV27|TRBJ1-2
CASSSRWGGNYGYTF
>TRBV19|TRBJ1-1
CASSIDEDTEAFF
>TRBV12-5|TRBJ1-3
CASGSLGNTIYF
>TRBV7-2|TRBJ2-5
CASSLLAGGRETQYF
>TRBV21-1|TRBJ2-3
CASSKEGGLQGLVTDTQYF
>TRBV9|TRBJ1-2
CASSVGAGTGPNYGYTF
>TRBV12-2|TRBJ1-1
CASRPPGVEAFF
>TRBV5-1|TRBJ2-1
CASSLGTSNHNEQFF
>TRBV7-2|TRBJ2-1
CASSSQAGQIEQFF
>TRBV21-1|TRBJ2-1
CAVGGTSGSRNNEQFF
>TRBV30|TRBJ1-5
CAWDEDQPQHF
>TRBV7-9|TRBJ2-5
CASAVEETQYF
>TRBV9|TRBJ2-1
CASSEGVGASGPRDEQFF
>TRBV2|TRBJ1-3
CASSEGTRRFYF
>TRBV28|TRBJ1-6
CASSLGPRRDSPLHF
>TRBV30|TRBJ1-2
CAWSPGSGYGYTF